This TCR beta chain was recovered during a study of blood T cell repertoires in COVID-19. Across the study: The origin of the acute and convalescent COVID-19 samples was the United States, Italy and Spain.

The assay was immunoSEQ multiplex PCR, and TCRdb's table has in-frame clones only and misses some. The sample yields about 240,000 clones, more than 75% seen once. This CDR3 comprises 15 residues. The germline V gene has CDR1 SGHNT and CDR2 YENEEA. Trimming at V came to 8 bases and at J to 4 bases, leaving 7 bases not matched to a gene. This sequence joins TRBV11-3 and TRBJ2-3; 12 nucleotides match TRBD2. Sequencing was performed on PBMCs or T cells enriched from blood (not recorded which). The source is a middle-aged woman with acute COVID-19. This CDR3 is CASRGRLAGADTQYF. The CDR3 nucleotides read TGTGCCAGCCGGGGGCGACTAGCGGGAGCAGATACGCAGTATTTT.